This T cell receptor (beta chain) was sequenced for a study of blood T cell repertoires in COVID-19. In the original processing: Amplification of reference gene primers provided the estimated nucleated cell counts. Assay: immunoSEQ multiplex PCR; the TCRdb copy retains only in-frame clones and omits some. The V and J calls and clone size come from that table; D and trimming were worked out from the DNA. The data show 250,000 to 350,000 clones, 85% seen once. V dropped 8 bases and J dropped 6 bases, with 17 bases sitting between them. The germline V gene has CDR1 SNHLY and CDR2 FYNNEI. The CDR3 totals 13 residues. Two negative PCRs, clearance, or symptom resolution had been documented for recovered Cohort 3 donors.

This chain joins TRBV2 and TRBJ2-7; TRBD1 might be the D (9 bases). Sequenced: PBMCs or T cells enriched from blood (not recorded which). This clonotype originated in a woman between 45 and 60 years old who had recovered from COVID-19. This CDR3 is CASAGTGTSEQYF. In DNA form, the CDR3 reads TGTGCCAGCGCCGGGACAGGGACTAGCGAGCAGTACTTC.